This TCR beta chain was identified during a study of blood T cells in healthy people across ages. The CDR3 covers 15 residues. Trimming cost V 1 base and J 1 base; bases outside gene matches: 5. Germline V lookup: CDR1 SGHKS, CDR2 YYEKEE (reference sequence). No fewer than 5.5 micrograms of total RNA were isolated from every sample. A second PCR, run for about 7 to 11 cycles, used a sample-barcoded 5' primer plus a J-beta primer mix. Sequencing recovered at least 3 million CDR3-containing paired-end reads from each sample. A single record per CDR3 protein comes from TCRdb applying MiXCR to the 5' RACE reads. Of over 1,300,000 distinct CDR3 sequences in the sample, approximately 60% are singletons; the top ten hold 6.7%.

Material: blood. The chain is built from TRBV5-5 and TRBJ2-7, with TRBD2 matching 7 bases. This TCR was recovered from a man aged 18 to 30 in good health. In DNA form, the CDR3 reads TGTGCCAGCAGCTTGATTAGCGGGTTATCCTACGAGCAGTACTTC. This gives the protein CASSLISGLSYEQYF.